What follows are 5 T cell receptor beta chains derived from one specimen sequenced in a study of tumor and adjacent non-tumor tissue in lung cancer. TCRbeta libraries were built with three rounds of nested PCR, modified from ARM-PCR. TCRdb reanalysed the multiplex PCR reads using MiXCR and keeps one entry per CDR3 protein. The sample gives 75,000 to 90,000 distinct CDR3 sequences, around 82% of which show up once; 21% is in the top ten. No cell sorting was done before RNA was extracted from the tissue. This non-tumor lung sample came from over 3 cm beyond the tumor edge. Material: distant non-tumor lung tissue. The origin of the receptors is a woman between 50 and 59 years old with non-small cell lung cancer.

The chain joins TRBV2 to TRBJ2-5; D is unclear. Deletions cut 4 bases from V and 2 bases from J, with 11 bases between. Looked up from germline, CDR1 is SNHLY and CDR2 is FYNNEI. The CDR3 length is 14 residues. Here the CDR3 DNA reads TGTGCCAGCAGTGGCCGGCACCTTCAAGAGACCCAGTACTTC. It yields the protein CASSGRHLQETQYF.

About this clonotype: The CDR3 ends on some other residue instead of the conserved phenylalanine or tryptophan, so this is likely a read error. The gene calls are TRBV29-1 and TRBJ2-5; D might be TRBD1 or TRBD2, each matching 5 bases. The CDR3 length is 13 residues. Germline CDR1 reads SQVTM; CDR2 reads ANQGSEA. CDR3 nucleotides: TGCAGCGTCGACCGGGGCCACCAAGAGATCCAGTACTCC. It translates to CSVDRGHQEIQYS.

This rearrangement joins TRBV6-5 to TRBJ2-7, with D possibly matching TRBD1 (6 bases). Germline-derived CDR1 and CDR2 are MNHEY and SVGAGI. The CDR3 has 14 residues. Trimming removed 6 bases at V and 2 bases at J, with 14 bases between. The CDR3 is CASRPQGRPYEQYF. The CDR3 nucleotides are TGTGCCAGCAGACCACAGGGTCGACCCTACGAGCAGTACTTC.

This clonotype has a single count. This may stem from a read error, because a much larger clone lies one nucleotide away. J is TRBJ2-2 and V is TRBV5-1; no clear D gene. Per the germline V gene, CDR1 is SGHRS and CDR2 is YFSETQ. The germline V and J ends were trimmed by 1 base and 7 bases, with 8 bases remaining between them. The length of the CDR3 is 13 residues. This CDR3 is CASSLNGDGELFF. CDR3 sequence (DNA): TGCGCCAGCAGCTTGAATGGCGACGGGGAGCTGTTTTTT.

Comment on this clonotype: At one boundary the junction diverges from the germline segment, which might be a read error. The rearrangement uses TRBV19 and TRBJ2-2; either TRBD1 or TRBD2 may supply D (5 bases each). Germline V gives CDR1 LNHDA, CDR2 SQIVND (reference sequence). CDR3 length equals 14 residues. DNA for the CDR3: TGTACCAGTAGTTGGGGGAAGGACACCGGGGAGCTGTTTTTC. Protein product: CTSSWGKDTGELFF.